This T cell receptor beta chain was sequenced in a study of spatial heterogeneity in lung cancer. Study-level background: Detected sequences consistently included more beta-chain ones than alpha-chain ones.

The CDR3 spans 16 residues. Germline values: CDR1 DFQATT, CDR2 SNEGSKA (reference sequence). V lost 2 bases, J lost 6 bases, and 6 bases stayed unmatched. The study, taken as a whole, reports: Counts that tracked tumor mutation counts were those of expanded intratumoral alpha and beta TCRs.

As regards this clonotype: Antigen specificity is unknown.

Specified time point: sample taken at primary tumor resection. The sequenced material consisted of unsorted whole RNA from tumor, nontumor lung or frozen PBMC. MiXCR, applied by TCRdb to the 5' RACE reads, yields one record per CDR3 protein. The profile shows roughly 5,100 distinct CDR3 sequences, around 12% of them singletons. The sample consisted of lung tumor tissue, taken at surgery. The gene calls are TRBV20-1 and TRBJ2-2; 13 bases agree with TRBD2. The clonotype originates from a male donor with early-stage non-small cell lung cancer. This chain's CDR3 is CSARQTSGRAPGELFF. The CDR3 nucleotides are TGCAGTGCTAGACAAACTAGCGGGAGGGCCCCCGGGGAGCTGTTTTTT.